Included here is one T cell receptor (beta chain) sequence, with context. Original handling: Counts of nucleated cells, estimated from reference gene primer amplification, were obtained. Generated by immunoSEQ multiplex PCR, the TCRdb table keeps only in-frame clones and is missing some. That table furnishes V, J and clone size, whereas the DNA furnished D and trimming. The sample records fewer than 350,000 clones, around 87% being singletons. The data derive from a study of blood T cell repertoires in COVID-19. Overall study context: Samples came from the United States, Italy and Spain, spanning acute and convalescent COVID-19. PBMCs, B-cell-depleted T cells, or T cells were the source of the cDNA or gDNA that made up the material.

The germline V gene encodes CDR1 KGHSH and CDR2 LQKENI. Unmatched junction bases numbered 7, after V lost 4 bases and J lost 2 bases. This CDR3 contains 15 residues. The source material was peripheral blood. The origin of this receptor is a young woman who had recovered from COVID-19. This chain uses TRBV18 with TRBJ2-7; 8 bases are shared with TRBD1. CDR3: CASSQDRVGTYEQYF. The CDR3 nucleotides are TGTGCCAGCTCACAGGACAGGGTAGGGACCTACGAGCAGTACTTC.